Many counts were recorded for the clone carrying this T cell receptor (beta chain). Antigen unknown. This may arise from a read error, as a much more abundant clone is one base away. The sample is drawn from a study of blood T cells in healthy people across ages. The CDR3 consists of 13 residues. V lost 5 bases, J lost 7 bases, and 15 bases lay in between. CDR1 is SGHTA, CDR2 FQGNSA, per germline. Primed by a sample-barcoded 5' primer and a J-beta primer mix, a second PCR proceeded for about 7 to 12 cycles. TCRdb used MiXCR to reprocess the 5' RACE reads, holding one entry per CDR3 protein. The sample contains about 800,000 distinct CDR3 sequences, about 45% of which appear only once. Study-level findings and limits: The authors considered diversity estimates from one million T cells to be underestimates. Long-lived donors had more naive CD4+ cells and higher diversity than aged donors.

The donors, aged roughly 6 to 90, were healthy Caucasians from Russia. Extraction of total RNA produced a minimum of 5 micrograms from each sample. The chain has TRBV7-2 and TRBJ2-7, with a tentative D call TRBD2 (6 bases). Sequencing used blood. The sequence was obtained from a man older than 75 in good health. The CDR3 region has the DNA TGTGCCAGCAGCGTTACTAGCTACAATGAGCAGTACTTC. This translates into CASSVTSYNEQYF.